The TCR beta chain under discussion was sequenced for a study of T cells in women clearing cervical HPV infection. Background on the study: Controls gave blood once infection was undetectable; cases at lesion identification. Whole-study findings and limits: Cases carried less TRBV6-7 than controls: roughly 0.11% versus 0.16%.

All donors had a single incident cervical HPV16 infection, not prevalent. Remarks on this clone: Its antigen remains unknown. The read terminates 3 residues ahead of where the CDR3 ends, so the germline J gene completes it.

The data were produced by immunoSEQ multiplex PCR, yet TCRdb's version contains in-frame clones alone and is incomplete. The sample's table shows about 32,000 clones. The CDR3 length is 14 residues. The V gene lost 3 bases and the J gene lost 2 bases, with 11 bases spanning the gap. CDR1 is SGHTA, CDR2 FQGNSA, per germline. The specimen was blood buffy coat. The chain employs TRBV7-2 and TRBJ2-7; no clear D gene. The clonotype was recovered from a woman between 18 and 75 years old with a cervical HPV16 infection that either progressed to CIN3+ or cleared (not recorded which). The CDR3 region is CASSFPGSPYEQYF. CDR3 DNA, as far as it was read: TGTGCCAGCAGCTTTCCCGGGTCTCCCTACGAG.